Listed below are T cell receptor beta chains from one sample, sequenced in a study of T cells after yellow fever vaccination. MiXCR, applied by TCRdb to the 5' RACE reads, yields one record per CDR3 protein. The sample includes 500,000 to 550,000 distinct CDR3 sequences, 21% of them seen just once. Sequencing used PBMCs, obtained approximately 20 days after the first yellow fever vaccination. These receptors originate from a man aged 18 to 35 who received the YFV17D yellow fever vaccine. The CDR3 runs from the conserved cysteine through the conserved F or W. Fields, in order: V gene, D gene, J gene, clone size, CDR3 protein, CDR3 DNA. A D gene is named only where the DNA matches it firmly. Clone sizes are given selectively: once, few, many, or a class where the clone is expanded.

v_call: TRBV18; d_call: -; j_call: TRBJ1-2; clone_size: few; cdr3_aa: CASSPNRDGYTF; cdr3_nt: TGTGCCAGCTCACCAAACAGGGATGGCTACACCTTC
v_call: TRBV20-1; d_call: -; j_call: TRBJ2-1; clone_size: -; cdr3_aa: CSAGYTREQFF; cdr3_nt: TGCAGTGCGGGATATACCCGGGAGCAGTTCTTC
v_call: TRBV4-1; d_call: TRBD1; j_call: TRBJ1-5; clone_size: -; cdr3_aa: CASSQGRQGGNQPQHF; cdr3_nt: TGCGCCAGCAGCCAAGGGAGGCAGGGGGGCAATCAGCCCCAGCATTTT
v_call: TRBV6-1; d_call: -; j_call: TRBJ1-4; clone_size: -; cdr3_aa: CASSLDSGRSEKLFF; cdr3_nt: TGTGCCAGCAGTCTTGACAGTGGCCGGAGCGAAAAACTGTTTTTT
v_call: TRBV5-6; d_call: -; j_call: TRBJ2-7; clone_size: -; cdr3_aa: CASSFAGGGPLAQYF; cdr3_nt: TGTGCCAGCAGCTTTGCCGGGGGCGGGCCGTTGGCGCAGTACTTC
v_call: TRBV18; d_call: -; j_call: TRBJ2-1; clone_size: -; cdr3_aa: CASSPPDNYNEQFF; cdr3_nt: TGTGCCAGCTCACCACCGGACAATTACAATGAGCAGTTCTTC
v_call: TRBV6-1; d_call: -; j_call: TRBJ2-5; clone_size: -; cdr3_aa: CASSPPRDEETQYF; cdr3_nt: TGTGCCAGCAGTCCCCCCAGGGATGAGGAGACCCAGTACTTC
v_call: TRBV7-2; d_call: TRBD2; j_call: TRBJ2-2; clone_size: few; cdr3_aa: CASSLASSGVNTGELFF; cdr3_nt: TGTGCCAGCAGCTTAGCATCCAGCGGGGTGAACACCGGGGAGCTGTTTTTT
v_call: TRBV7-9; d_call: TRBD1; j_call: TRBJ1-6; clone_size: -; cdr3_aa: CASTLQGADSPLHF; cdr3_nt: TGTGCCAGCACCTTACAGGGGGCGGATTCACCCCTCCACTTT
v_call: TRBV18; d_call: -; j_call: TRBJ2-3; clone_size: -; cdr3_aa: CASSPVGLGGDTQYF; cdr3_nt: TGTGCCAGCTCACCGGTAGGACTAGGGGGAGATACGCAGTATTTT
v_call: TRBV4-2; d_call: -; j_call: TRBJ2-1; clone_size: few; cdr3_aa: CASSQDGDEQFF; cdr3_nt: TGTGCCAGCAGCCAAGATGGGGATGAGCAGTTCTTC
v_call: TRBV5-6; d_call: -; j_call: TRBJ1-1; clone_size: -; cdr3_aa: CASSLWMNTEAFF; cdr3_nt: TGTGCCAGCAGCTTGTGGATGAACACTGAAGCTTTCTTT
v_call: TRBV20-1; d_call: TRBD1; j_call: TRBJ1-4; clone_size: -; cdr3_aa: CSAPSTGSGKLFF; cdr3_nt: TGCAGTGCTCCCTCGACAGGGTCTGGAAAACTGTTTTTT
v_call: TRBV7-2; d_call: -; j_call: TRBJ1-1; clone_size: -; cdr3_aa: CASSFRDKAFF; cdr3_nt: TGTGCCAGCAGCTTCCGGGACAAGGCTTTCTTT
v_call: TRBV19; d_call: TRBD2; j_call: TRBJ2-6; clone_size: -; cdr3_aa: CASTPGRGSGANVLTF; cdr3_nt: TGTGCCAGTACCCCAGGGAGGGGTTCTGGGGCCAACGTCCTGACTTTC
v_call: TRBV11-2; d_call: TRBD2; j_call: TRBJ2-3; clone_size: -; cdr3_aa: CASSSTRLAGGLTDTQYF; cdr3_nt: TGTGCCAGCAGCTCCACCCGACTAGCGGGGGGGCTAACAGATACGCAGTATTTT
v_call: TRBV20-1; d_call: -; j_call: TRBJ2-7; clone_size: -; cdr3_aa: CSARERSSYEQYF; cdr3_nt: TGCAGTGCTAGAGAACGGTCCTCCTACGAGCAGTACTTC
v_call: TRBV9; d_call: -; j_call: TRBJ1-1; clone_size: -; cdr3_aa: CASSVGLMNTEAFF; cdr3_nt: TGTGCCAGCAGCGTAGGACTGATGAACACTGAAGCTTTCTTT
v_call: TRBV5-1; d_call: -; j_call: TRBJ2-7; clone_size: few; cdr3_aa: CASSLEGTIYEQYF; cdr3_nt: TGCGCCAGCAGCTTGGAAGGGACGATCTACGAGCAGTACTTC
v_call: TRBV9; d_call: -; j_call: TRBJ2-3; clone_size: -; cdr3_aa: CASSPAGQTDTQYF; cdr3_nt: TGTGCCAGCAGCCCAGCAGGGCAGACAGATACGCAGTATTTT
v_call: TRBV4-1; d_call: TRBD1; j_call: TRBJ2-3; clone_size: -; cdr3_aa: CASTWDRASTDTQYF; cdr3_nt: TGCGCCAGCACCTGGGACAGAGCTAGCACAGATACGCAGTATTTT
v_call: TRBV4-1; d_call: -; j_call: TRBJ2-2; clone_size: few; cdr3_aa: CASSQEITGELFF; cdr3_nt: TGCGCCAGCAGCCAAGAGATCACCGGGGAGCTGTTTTTT
v_call: TRBV4-1; d_call: TRBD1; j_call: TRBJ2-2; clone_size: few; cdr3_aa: CASSRGLMGTGELFF; cdr3_nt: TGCGCCAGCTCCAGGGGGCTTATGGGCACCGGGGAGCTGTTTTTT
v_call: TRBV5-4; d_call: -; j_call: TRBJ1-2; clone_size: -; cdr3_aa: CASSTGTTDTF; cdr3_nt: TGTGCCAGCAGCACCGGGACAACCGACACCTTC
v_call: TRBV7-2; d_call: -; j_call: TRBJ1-2; clone_size: few; cdr3_aa: CASSLGTGWDGYTF; cdr3_nt: TGTGCCAGCAGCTTAGGAACAGGGTGGGATGGCTACACCTTC
v_call: TRBV27; d_call: TRBD2; j_call: TRBJ2-1; clone_size: -; cdr3_aa: CASSATSEQQFF; cdr3_nt: TGTGCCAGCAGTGCTACTAGCGAACAACAGTTCTTC
v_call: TRBV5-1; d_call: TRBD2; j_call: TRBJ2-1; clone_size: few; cdr3_aa: CASSLESGGSNEQFF; cdr3_nt: TGCGCCAGCAGCTTGGAGAGCGGGGGGTCTAATGAGCAGTTCTTC
v_call: TRBV12-3/TRBV12-4; d_call: TRBD2; j_call: TRBJ2-3; clone_size: many; cdr3_aa: CASSIWTSGVTDTQYF; cdr3_nt: TGTGCCAGCAGTATCTGGACTAGCGGAGTCACAGATACGCAGTATTTT
v_call: TRBV5-6; d_call: -; j_call: TRBJ1-1; clone_size: few; cdr3_aa: CASSQDSRIEAFF; cdr3_nt: TGTGCCAGCAGCCAGGACAGCCGAATTGAAGCTTTCTTT
v_call: TRBV19; d_call: TRBD2; j_call: TRBJ2-2; clone_size: -; cdr3_aa: CASTSGWENTGELFF; cdr3_nt: TGTGCCAGTACTAGCGGTTGGGAAAACACCGGGGAGCTGTTTTTT
v_call: TRBV28; d_call: -; j_call: TRBJ2-4; clone_size: -; cdr3_aa: CASSPHRVQNIQYF; cdr3_nt: TGTGCCAGCAGCCCTCACAGGGTGCAAAACATTCAGTACTTC
v_call: TRBV6-4; d_call: TRBD1; j_call: TRBJ2-3; clone_size: medium-sized; cdr3_aa: CASSPGQATDTQYF; cdr3_nt: TGTGCCAGCAGCCCTGGACAGGCAACAGATACGCAGTATTTT